The 18 T cell receptor beta chains presented below share a single source sample, sequenced in a study of Graves' ophthalmopathy and Graves' hyperthyroidism. Amplification targeted the TCR beta CDR3 regions, with RNA transcripts as the source material. The workflow started with a first-round RT-PCR run with HTBI primers and then moved on to a second-round multiplex PCR. TCRdb analysed the multiplex PCR reads with MiXCR anew, one entry per CDR3 protein. The sample records hundreds of thousands of distinct CDR3 sequences, about 40% being singletons. Sequenced material: peripheral blood. These TCRs come from an adult man with Graves' ophthalmopathy.

This clonotype was counted at least ten times. This chain connects TRBV6-5 to TRBJ1-1, with unresolved D. Trimming shortened V by 6 bases and J by 0 bases, and 8 bases separated the two germline ends. This CDR3 is built from 13 residues. The germline CDR1 and CDR2 sequences are MNHEY and SVGAGI. CDR3 sequence: CASRASMNTEAFF. The CDR3 DNA is TGTGCCAGCAGGGCCAGCATGAACACTGAAGCTTTCTTT.

This clonotype showed up many times. This chain uses TRBV7-9 with TRBJ1-2; the D is unclear. The CDR3 extends over 15 amino acids. Germline V gives CDR1 SEHNR, CDR2 FQNEAQ (reference sequence). Deletions cut 3 bases from V and 4 bases from J, with 15 bases between. The CDR3 coding sequence is TGTGCCAGCAGCTTGGAGACACACCTGCCCTATGGCTACACCTTC. Protein sequence: CASSLETHLPYGYTF.

This clonotype was recorded at least ten times. J is TRBJ1-1 and V is TRBV3-1; D unresolved. CDR1 LGHDT and CDR2 YNNKEL come from the germline V gene (reference sequence). V lost 4 bases and J 1 base, leaving 7 bases between the germline ends. The CDR3 runs 13 residues. This CDR3 reads CASSRGENTEAFF. The CDR3 coding sequence is TGTGCCAGCAGCCGAGGTGAGAACACTGAAGCTTTCTTT.

Regarding this clonotype: The CDR3 does not close with the conserved phenylalanine or tryptophan, likely indicating a read error. The rearrangement joins TRBV4-1 to TRBJ1-4; 9 bases agree with TRBD1. Germline loops: CDR1 MGHRA, CDR2 YSYEKL. The length of the CDR3 is 17 residues. The CDR3, as DNA: TGTGCCAGCAGCCGTCCCGGGACAGGGACAACTAATGAAAAACTGTTTCTT. Encoded protein: CASSRPGTGTTNEKLFL.

This chain uses TRBV15 with TRBJ1-2, with D possibly being TRBD1 (5 bases). Germline CDR1 reads LNHNV; CDR2 reads YYDKDF (reference sequence). This CDR3 is built from 15 residues. V gave up 5 bases and J gave up 7 bases, with 20 bases separating them. The CDR3 region has the DNA TGTGCCACCAGCGGTGATACAGGTGTTCGTACTGGCTACACCTTC. Amino acids: CATSGDTGVRTGYTF.

This clonotype was counted a few times. The rearrangement links TRBV4-1 to TRBJ2-7; 10 bases agree with TRBD2. This CDR3 contains 16 residues. The germline gives CDR1 MGHRA, CDR2 YSYEKL. V shed 3 bases and J 0 bases; nucleotides not matched to a gene: 5. Written as DNA, the CDR3 is TGCGCCAGCAGCCAGGGGACTAGCGCTAACTCCTACGAGCAGTACTTC. This gives the protein CASSQGTSANSYEQYF.

The chain uses TRBV15 and TRBJ2-1; tentatively, D is TRBD1 (5 bases). CDR3 length: 14 amino acids. Looked up from germline, CDR1 is LNHNV and CDR2 is YYDKDF (reference sequence). V dropped 0 bases and J dropped 5 bases, with 8 bases sitting between them. The CDR3 nucleotides are TGTGCCACCAGCAGAGATTTAGGGGACAATGAGCAGTTCTTC. Amino acids: CATSRDLGDNEQFF.

A remark on this clonotype: A much larger clone sits a single nucleotide away, making a read error possible. Since no conserved phenylalanine or tryptophan closes the CDR3, a read error is the likely cause. This chain connects TRBV4-1 to TRBJ2-5; D is undetermined. V was pared by 4 bases and J by 2 bases, with 11 bases between. The CDR3 totals 14 residues. From germline, CDR1 is MGHRA and CDR2 YSYEKL. The CDR3 DNA reads TGCGCCAGCAGCCTCCGCTTGGGGCAAGAGACCCAGTACTCC. Protein sequence: CASSLRLGQETQYS.

This chain connects TRBV25-1 to TRBJ2-7; D is ambiguous. This CDR3 has 18 residues. CDR1 MGHDK and CDR2 SYGVNS come from the germline V gene. V lost 2 bases, J lost 2 bases, and 22 bases lay in between. The CDR3 here is CASSEGHSGLEGTYEQYF. The CDR3 nucleotides read TGTGCCAGCAGTGAAGGTCATTCTGGGCTCGAAGGAACCTACGAGCAGTACTTC.

This clonotype was seen only a few times. The CDR3 bases are TGCAGTGCTAGACCTAGCGGGAGGATATACGAGCAGTACTTC. Its translation is CSARPSGRIYEQYF. The chain joins TRBV20-1 to TRBJ2-7, with 11 positions matching TRBD2. CDR1 DFQATT and CDR2 SNEGSKA come from the germline V gene (reference sequence). The CDR3 has 14 residues. Trimming took 2 bases from V and 4 from J; bases not matched to a gene: 4.

V and J are TRBV9 and TRBJ1-1; tentatively, D is TRBD1 (5 bases). The V gene lost 7 bases and the J gene lost 1 base, with 20 bases spanning the gap. This CDR3 comprises 16 residues. Germline assignment: CDR1 SGDLS and CDR2 YYNGEE. The DNA for the CDR3 is TGTGCCAGCTCACCACAGGAACGGTACGAGAACACTGAAGCTTTCTTT. This sequence encodes CASSPQERYENTEAFF.

There are many counts of this clonotype. The rearrangement uses TRBV6-5 and TRBJ2-7; TRBD2 might be the D (5 bases). The CDR3 is 14 amino acids. Germline values: CDR1 MNHEY, CDR2 SVGAGI. The V end was cut by 5 bases, the J end by 2 bases, with 13 bases between. The CDR3 sequence is CASSHDGGTYEQYF. The CDR3 nucleotides are TGTGCCAGCAGTCATGACGGAGGTACCTACGAGCAGTACTTC.

This clonotype appeared many times. The genes are TRBV20-1 and TRBJ1-6; D ambiguous. Trimming pared 0 bases from V and 6 bases from J, leaving 6 bases between. Germline V gene sequence: CDR1 DFQATT, CDR2 SNEGSKA (reference sequence). CDR3 length: 13 residues. This CDR3 is CSAREITNSPLHF. The CDR3, as DNA: TGCAGTGCTAGAGAAATTACTAATTCACCCCTCCACTTT.

A note on this clonotype: The CDR3 carries no conserved terminal phenylalanine or tryptophan, so it likely arises from a read error. The DNA is left out, because the CDR3 cannot be placed on it with certainty; the CDR3 is given as TCRdb lists it. The V call is TRBV2, the J call TRBJ2-7; the listed D gene, TRBD2, was not tested against the DNA. Germline CDR1 is SNHLY and CDR2 is FYNNEI. The CDR3 spans 8 residues, counting both ends. The CDR3 sequence: CASSGGLS.

This clonotype was found many times. This chain uses TRBV7-6 with TRBJ2-2, with 7 bases matching TRBD1. Per the germline V gene, CDR1 is SGHVS and CDR2 is FNYEAQ. The CDR3 contains 12 residues. Losses at the gene ends were 6 bases for V and 7 bases for J; bases not matched to a gene: 2. This CDR3 reads CASRQGSGELFF. The CDR3 DNA reads as TGTGCCAGCAGACAGGGGAGCGGGGAGCTGTTTTTT.

The rearrangement links TRBV6-9 to TRBJ1-5; 8 bases line up with TRBD1. The germline V gene has CDR1 MNHGY and CDR2 SVAAGI. V lost 2 bases to trimming and J lost 6 bases; unmatched junction nucleotides: 3. CDR3 length equals 14 residues. In nucleotides, the CDR3 is TGTGCCAGCAGTTATACAGGGGGAACTCAGCCCCAGCATTTT. It encodes CASSYTGGTQPQHF.

This clonotype was seen a few times. V usage is TRBV2 and J usage is TRBJ2-2; perhaps TRBD2 as D (6 bases). Germline CDR1 is SNHLY and CDR2 is FYNNEI. The CDR3 extends over 14 amino acids. V dropped 5 bases and J dropped 4 bases, with 11 bases sitting between them. CDR3 sequence (DNA): TGTGCCAGCAGTTACTCTAGCGTCACCGGGGAGCTGTTTTTT. As protein: CASSYSSVTGELFF.

In regard to this clonotype: A read error may explain this, as a much larger clone is one base away. V is TRBV10-3 and J is TRBJ1-3; no firm D call. Trimming shortened V by 3 bases and J by 0 bases, and 9 bases separated the two germline ends. The CDR3 is 15 residues long. From germline, CDR1 is ENHRY and CDR2 SYGVKD. As DNA, the CDR3 is TGTGCCATCAGTGACGGGAGAGACTCTGGAAACACCATATATTTT. This gives the protein CAISDGRDSGNTIYF.